Below, 19 T cell receptor beta chains from the same sample are listed, as sequenced in a study of cytomegalovirus exposure and HLA in healthy donors. The method was immunoSEQ multiplex PCR; TCRdb's version includes in-frame clones alone and lacks a portion of them. The data show tens of thousands of clones, approximately 90% seen once. Sequencing input: PBMCs. Source of these receptors: a man aged 25 to 45 in good health and CMV-seronegative.

The rearrangement uses TRBV19 and TRBJ1-5; 8 bases match TRBD1. This CDR3 contains 14 residues. CDR1 LNHDA and CDR2 SQIVND come from the germline V gene (reference sequence). J was trimmed by 6 bases and V by 3 bases; bases with no gene match: 4. The CDR3 nucleotides read TGTGCCAGTAGTATCAGGGGGCTGGCTCAGCCCCAGCATTTT. This codes for CASSIRGLAQPQHF.

The chain links TRBV11-2 to TRBJ1-2, with D possibly matching TRBD1 (5 bases). The germline gives CDR1 SGHAT, CDR2 FQNNGV. V was trimmed by 3 bases and J by 8 bases, leaving 13 bases between them. This CDR3 is 13 amino acids long. CDR3 amino acids: CASSLGGPDGYTF. The CDR3, as DNA: TGTGCCAGCAGCTTGGGGGGTCCTGACGGCTACACCTTC.

V usage is TRBV11-2 and J usage is TRBJ1-2, with a weak D call TRBD1 (5 bases). V lost 2 bases and J lost 2, with 18 bases in between. CDR3 length equals 17 residues. CDR1 is SGHAT, CDR2 FQNNGV, per germline. CDR3 region: CASSLRFKGALNYGYTF. CDR3 DNA sequence: TGTGCCAGCAGCTTACGGTTCAAAGGGGCCCTCAACTATGGCTACACCTTC.

This chain connects TRBV14 to TRBJ2-1, with D perhaps matching TRBD2 (6 bases). Per germline, CDR1 SGHDN and CDR2 FVKESK. The CDR3 sequence is 13 residues long. The V end lost 1 base, the J end lost 8 bases, and 9 bases lay between the germline ends. CDR3 loop: CASSQVWGDEQFF. The CDR3 nucleotides read TGTGCCAGCAGCCAAGTTTGGGGGGATGAGCAGTTCTTC.

In this sample, this clone turned up once. CDR3 amino acids: CASSPTTGRYGYTF. In nucleotides, the CDR3 is TGTGCCAGCAGTCCAACGACAGGGAGATATGGCTACACCTTC. This rearrangement joins TRBV6-5 to TRBJ1-2, with TRBD1 identical over 7 bases. CDR1 and CDR2 (germline): MNHEY, SVGAGI. This CDR3 is built from 14 residues. V was pared by 5 bases and J by 5 bases, with 8 bases of the junction left unmatched.

The CDR3 coding sequence is TGTGCCAGCAGTAATACATTGGAGACCCAGTACTTC. This translates into CASSNTLETQYF. The V and J genes are TRBV6-1 and TRBJ2-5; no definite D call. The CDR3 length is 12 residues. Germline V lookup: CDR1 MNHNS, CDR2 SASEGT. The V and J ends lost 5 bases and 5 bases respectively, with 9 bases between them.

The J gene is TRBJ1-1, the V gene TRBV6-6; no reliable D call. This CDR3 region has 14 residues. V gave up 6 bases and J gave up 4 bases, with 15 bases separating them. Germline V gene sequence: CDR1 MNHNY, CDR2 SVGAGI (reference sequence). The CDR3 loop is CASSPDPTGTEAFF. DNA for the CDR3: TGTGCCAGCAGCCCAGACCCGACGGGCACTGAAGCTTTCTTT.

This clone was detected only once. The gene calls are TRBV15 and TRBJ1-2; no reliable D call. This CDR3 spans 15 amino acids. V was clipped by 3 bases and J by 0 bases, with 11 bases between them. CDR1 is LNHNV and CDR2 is YYDKDF in the germline V gene (reference sequence). The CDR3 sequence: CATSRTSVSNYGYTF. Written as DNA, the CDR3 is TGTGCCACCAGCAGGACATCTGTATCTAACTATGGCTACACCTTC.

J is TRBJ1-1 and V is TRBV5-6; no reliable D call. This CDR3 comprises 13 residues. With 1 base removed from V and 1 base from J, the gap between germline ends came to 5 bases. Germline V lookup: CDR1 SGHDT, CDR2 YYEEEE. CDR3 bases: TGTGCCAGCAGCTTGAATAGGAACACTGAAGCTTTCTTT. Its protein is CASSLNRNTEAFF.

The V call is TRBV14, the J call TRBJ2-7; D is perhaps TRBD2 (5 bases). Per germline, CDR1 SGHDN and CDR2 FVKESK. Trimming cost V 4 bases and J 1 base, with 8 bases left between them. The CDR3 is 13 amino acids. The CDR3 region is CASSPGWSYEQYF. The CDR3 DNA reads TGTGCCAGCAGCCCGGGATGGTCCTACGAGCAGTACTTC.

The chain employs TRBV28 and TRBJ1-6; D remains unclear. CDR1 and CDR2 from the germline V gene are MDHEN and SYDVKM. V was trimmed by 7 bases and J by 1 base, leaving 17 bases between them. The CDR3 covers 17 residues. CDR3 loop: CASIDMRSRSYNSPLHF. CDR3 in DNA: TGTGCCAGCATCGATATGAGGAGTAGGTCCTATAATTCACCCCTCCACTTT.

The chain employs TRBV19 and TRBJ2-1; the match to TRBD2 covers 8 bases. This CDR3 is built from 15 residues. The V and J ends lost 6 bases and 7 bases, in that order; junction bases with no gene match: 11. The germline V gene encodes CDR1 LNHDA and CDR2 SQIVND (reference sequence). CDR3 in DNA: TGTGCCAGTAGCAGACGGGGGGGCAATCTTAATGAGCAGTTCTTC. Translated, it gives CASSRRGGNLNEQFF.

The chain uses TRBV6-1 and TRBJ2-7, with TRBD1 matching over 8 bases. This CDR3 has 14 residues. V trimming: 3 bases; J trimming: 3 bases; junction bases outside the gene matches: 4. Germline CDR1 and CDR2: MNHNS and SASEGT. The CDR3 reads CASSDLDRVYEQYF. CDR3 bases: TGTGCCAGCAGTGATCTGGACAGGGTCTACGAGCAGTACTTC.

The rearrangement links TRBV7-3 to TRBJ2-3; 8 bases agree with TRBD1. V dropped 3 bases and J dropped 5; count of bases not matched to a gene: 4. Germline CDR1 and CDR2: SGHTA and FQGTGA. The CDR3 is 14 residues long. As DNA, the CDR3 is TGTGCCAGCAGCTTCACGGACAGGGTAGATACGCAGTATTTT. It translates to CASSFTDRVDTQYF.

The V and J genes are TRBV10-3 and TRBJ2-7, with D maybe TRBD2 (5 bases). Germline CDR1 is ENHRY and CDR2 is SYGVKD. The length of the CDR3 is 12 residues. Trimming removed 4 bases at V and 6 bases at J, with 10 bases between. CDR3 nucleotide sequence: TGTGCCATCAGTGGGACCCGGGGCGAGCAGTACTTC. Its translation is CAISGTRGEQYF.

The J gene is TRBJ2-4, the V gene TRBV6-1, with 7 bases aligning to TRBD1. Germline-derived CDR1 and CDR2 are MNHNS and SASEGT. CDR3 length: 17 residues. V dropped 4 bases and J dropped 3; count of bases not matched to a gene: 12. CDR3 sequence (DNA): TGTGCCAGCAGTGGCCTTAGGAAAGGGACAGTCAAAAACATTCAGTACTTC. It yields the protein CASSGLRKGTVKNIQYF.

The genes are TRBV5-1 and TRBJ1-1, with 9 positions matching TRBD1. Germline CDR1 is SGHRS and CDR2 is YFSETQ. V dropped 2 bases and J dropped 1; count of bases not matched to a gene: 9. The CDR3 has 17 amino acids. DNA of the CDR3: TGCGCCAGCAGCTTAGTTCCGGGACAGGGCCAGAACACTGAAGCTTTCTTT. It specifies CASSLVPGQGQNTEAFF.

The chain employs TRBV28 and TRBJ2-1, with TRBD2 as a possible D gene (6 bases). Trimming removed 7 bases from V and 12 bases from J, with 25 bases in between. This CDR3 has 15 amino acids. Germline lookup yields CDR1 MDHEN and CDR2 SYDVKM. The CDR3 DNA sequence: TGTGCCAGCACTGTCGCGGGGACGACGGGGCGAGTGCAGTTCTTC. It codes for CASTVAGTTGRVQFF.

V gene TRBV7-9 combines with J gene TRBJ2-7; 10 bases line up with TRBD1. With V trimmed by 5 bases and J by 4 bases, 17 bases remained unmatched. The length of the CDR3 is 18 residues. Germline V lookup: CDR1 SEHNR, CDR2 FQNEAQ (reference sequence). The CDR3 sequence: CASSGRGQGPFAIYEQYF. Written as DNA, the CDR3 is TGTGCCAGCAGCGGGCGGGGACAGGGGCCCTTTGCGATATACGAGCAGTACTTC.